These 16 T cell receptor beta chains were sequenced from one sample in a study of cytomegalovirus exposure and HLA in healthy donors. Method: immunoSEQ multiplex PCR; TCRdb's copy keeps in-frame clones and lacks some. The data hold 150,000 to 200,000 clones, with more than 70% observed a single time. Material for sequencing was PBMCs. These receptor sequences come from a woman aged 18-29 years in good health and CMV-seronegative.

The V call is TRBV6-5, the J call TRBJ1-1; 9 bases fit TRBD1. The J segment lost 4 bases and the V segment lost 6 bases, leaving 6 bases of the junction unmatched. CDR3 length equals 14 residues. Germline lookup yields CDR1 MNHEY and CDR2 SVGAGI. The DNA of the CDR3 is TGTGCCAGCAGCCTCTCGGACAGGGGCACTGAAGCTTTCTTT. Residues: CASSLSDRGTEAFF.

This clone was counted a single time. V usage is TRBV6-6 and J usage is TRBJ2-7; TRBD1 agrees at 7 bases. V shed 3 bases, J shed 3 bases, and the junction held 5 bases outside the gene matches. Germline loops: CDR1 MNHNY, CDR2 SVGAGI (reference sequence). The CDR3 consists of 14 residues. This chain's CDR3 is CASSYPGQFYEQYF. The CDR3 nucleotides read TGTGCCAGCAGTTATCCGGGACAGTTCTACGAGCAGTACTTC.

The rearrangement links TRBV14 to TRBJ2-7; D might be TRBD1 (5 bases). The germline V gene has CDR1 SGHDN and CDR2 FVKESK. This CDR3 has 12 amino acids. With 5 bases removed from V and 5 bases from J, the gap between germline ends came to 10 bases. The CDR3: CASSYRTHEQYF. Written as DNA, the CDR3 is TGTGCCAGCAGCTACAGGACGCACGAGCAGTACTTC.

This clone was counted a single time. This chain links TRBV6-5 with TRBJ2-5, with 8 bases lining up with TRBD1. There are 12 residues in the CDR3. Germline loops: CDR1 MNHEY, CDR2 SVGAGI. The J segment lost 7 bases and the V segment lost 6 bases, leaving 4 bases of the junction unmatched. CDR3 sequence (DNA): TGTGCCAGCAGCACGACAGGGGTGACCCAGTACTTC. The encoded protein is CASSTTGVTQYF.

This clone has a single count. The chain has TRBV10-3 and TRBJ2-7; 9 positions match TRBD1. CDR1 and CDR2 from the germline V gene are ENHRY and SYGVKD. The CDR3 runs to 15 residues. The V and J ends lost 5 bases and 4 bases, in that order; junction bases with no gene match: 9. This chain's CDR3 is CAISTPGQGLYEQYF. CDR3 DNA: TGTGCCATCAGTACGCCGGGACAGGGTTTATACGAGCAGTACTTC.

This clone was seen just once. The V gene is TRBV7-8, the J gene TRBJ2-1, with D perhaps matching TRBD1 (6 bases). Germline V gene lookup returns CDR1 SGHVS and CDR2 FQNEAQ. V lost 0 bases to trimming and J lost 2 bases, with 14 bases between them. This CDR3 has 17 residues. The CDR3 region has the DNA TGTGCCAGCAGCTTAGCACTTCCCGGGACAACCTACAATGAGCAGTTCTTC. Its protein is CASSLALPGTTYNEQFF.

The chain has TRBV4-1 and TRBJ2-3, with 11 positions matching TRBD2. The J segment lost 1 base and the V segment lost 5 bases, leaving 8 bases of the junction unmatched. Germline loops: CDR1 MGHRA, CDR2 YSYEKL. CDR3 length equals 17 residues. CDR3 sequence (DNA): TGCGCCAGCAGCGATTTAGCGGGAGGGCCTGGCACAGATACGCAGTATTTT. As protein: CASSDLAGGPGTDTQYF.

The CDR3 protein is CASSLYTDTQYF. CDR3 nucleotides: TGCGCCAGCAGCTTGTACACAGATACGCAGTATTTT. This rearrangement joins TRBV5-1 to TRBJ2-3; the D is unclear. The V end was cut by 1 base, the J end by 2 bases, with 2 bases between. In germline, CDR1 is SGHRS, CDR2 YFSETQ. The CDR3 covers 12 residues. The variable domain in full, completed from reference TRBV5-1 and TRBJ2-3, reads KAGVTQTPRYLIKTRGQQVTLSCSPISGHRSVSWYQQTPGQGLQFLFEYFSETQRNKGNFPGRFSGRQFSNSRSEMNVSTLELGDSALYLCASSLYTDTQYFGPGTRLTVL.

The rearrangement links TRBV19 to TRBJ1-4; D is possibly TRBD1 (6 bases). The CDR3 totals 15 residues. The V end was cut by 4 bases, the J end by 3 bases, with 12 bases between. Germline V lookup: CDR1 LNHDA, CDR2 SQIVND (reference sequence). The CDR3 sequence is CASSRNGQPNEKLFF. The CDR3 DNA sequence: TGTGCCAGTAGTAGAAACGGACAGCCTAATGAAAAACTGTTTTTT.

The CDR3 loop is CASSLMAGQPLYEQYF. The CDR3 DNA reads TGCGCCAGCAGCTTGATGGCCGGACAGCCCCTCTACGAGCAGTACTTC. The rearrangement links TRBV5-1 to TRBJ2-7; D perhaps matches TRBD1 (6 bases). The CDR3 sequence is 16 residues long. Germline values: CDR1 SGHRS, CDR2 YFSETQ. Trimming left V 1 base short and J 3 bases short, with 17 bases between.

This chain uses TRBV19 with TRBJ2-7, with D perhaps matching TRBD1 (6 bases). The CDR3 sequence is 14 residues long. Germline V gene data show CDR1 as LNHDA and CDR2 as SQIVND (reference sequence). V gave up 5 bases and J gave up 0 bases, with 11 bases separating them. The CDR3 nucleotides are TGTGCCAGTAGTCGAACAGGGAGCTCCTACGAGCAGTACTTC. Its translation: CASSRTGSSYEQYF.

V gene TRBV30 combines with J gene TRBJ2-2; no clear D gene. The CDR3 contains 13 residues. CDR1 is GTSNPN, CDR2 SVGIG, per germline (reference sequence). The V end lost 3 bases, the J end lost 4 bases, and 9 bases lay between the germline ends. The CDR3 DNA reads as TGTGCCTGGAGCGTCATGAGCACCGGGGAGCTGTTTTTT. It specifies CAWSVMSTGELFF.

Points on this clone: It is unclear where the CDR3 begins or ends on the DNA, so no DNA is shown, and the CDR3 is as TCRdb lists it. The CDR3 protein is CTSSQVGQGTEAFF. The chain joins TRBV1 to TRBJ1-1; the tabulated D call, TRBD1, remains unverified against the DNA. TRBV1 is reported as a pseudogene. A total of 14 residues make up the CDR3, ends included.

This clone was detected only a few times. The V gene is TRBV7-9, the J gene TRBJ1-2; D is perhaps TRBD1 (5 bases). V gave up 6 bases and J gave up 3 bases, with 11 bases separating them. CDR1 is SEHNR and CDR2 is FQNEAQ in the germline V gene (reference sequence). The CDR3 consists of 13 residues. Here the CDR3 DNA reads TGTGCCAGCAGTTTTGACAGTTACTATGGCTACACCTTC. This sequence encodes CASSFDSYYGYTF.

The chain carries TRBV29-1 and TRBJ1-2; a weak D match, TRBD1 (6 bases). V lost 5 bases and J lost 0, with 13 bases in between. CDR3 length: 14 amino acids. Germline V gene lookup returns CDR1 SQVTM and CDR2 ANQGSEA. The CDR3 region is CSVLGGEANYGYTF. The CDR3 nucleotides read TGCAGCGTTCTAGGGGGTGAGGCTAACTATGGCTACACCTTC.

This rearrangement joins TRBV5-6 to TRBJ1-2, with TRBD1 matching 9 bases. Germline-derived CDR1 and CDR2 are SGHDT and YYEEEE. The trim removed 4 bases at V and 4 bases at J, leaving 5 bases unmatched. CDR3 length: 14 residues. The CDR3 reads CASSTGGGSYGYTF. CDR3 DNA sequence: TGTGCCAGCAGCACAGGGGGCGGGAGCTATGGCTACACCTTC.